These 26 T cell receptor beta chains share one sample of origin, sequenced in a study of regulatory T cells in long-lasting Graves disease. Through Arm-PCR of CDR3 regions and iRepertoire HTBI primers, TCR beta libraries were built. Each CDR3 protein is one row after TCRdb ran MiXCR on the multiplex PCR reads. The sample has 400,000 to 650,000 distinct CDR3 sequences, 15% to 20% seen once. Regarding time point: newly diagnosed GD, antithyroid drugs for less than 3 months. From RNA extracted from PBMCs, the TCR library was made. These records were also assigned to another study, of T cells in Graves' hyperthyroidism and ophthalmopathy.

Material: peripheral blood mononuclear cells (PBMCs), obtained at new diagnosis, from a patient treated with antithyroid drugs. The receptors were sampled from a woman aged 35-65 years with Graves disease.

This clonotype has more than one count but fewer than ten. A much larger clone differs by one base, so this may be a read error. The missing conserved phenylalanine or tryptophan at the end of this CDR3 makes a read error likely. The rearrangement links TRBV2 to TRBJ1-2; TRBD1 agrees at 7 bases. V dropped 2 bases and J dropped 7; count of bases not matched to a gene: 7. CDR1 is SNHLY, CDR2 FYNNEI, per germline. This CDR3 comprises 14 residues. DNA of the CDR3: TGTGCCAGCAGTGAAAGGAGGGACAGTCTTGGCTACACCCTC. Protein: CASSERRDSLGYTL.

This clonotype was observed at least ten times. The chain is built from TRBV18 and TRBJ1-2; D unresolved. V lost 3 bases and J 5 bases, leaving 13 bases between the germline ends. The V gene's germline CDR1 is KGHSH and CDR2 LQKENI. The CDR3 covers 14 residues. This CDR3 reads CASSPSPDQYGYTF. DNA of the CDR3: TGTGCCAGCTCACCCAGCCCCGACCAGTATGGCTACACCTTC.

As concerns this clonotype: A clone one base away is much larger, so this may be a read error. V gene TRBV20-1 combines with J gene TRBJ2-7; D is uncertain. The CDR3 extends over 15 amino acids. Looked up from germline, CDR1 is DFQATT and CDR2 is SNEGSKA (reference sequence). The V end lost 6 bases, the J end lost 2 bases, and 20 bases lay between the germline ends. CDR3 loop: CSASKPPSGAYEQYF. The CDR3 coding sequence is TGCAGTGCGAGCAAGCCCCCTTCTGGAGCCTACGAGCAGTACTTC.

As DNA, the CDR3 is TGTGCCAGCAGTGAAGCGGGGGTCGACAGGAGCAATCAGCCCCAGCATTTT. It encodes CASSEAGVDRSNQPQHF. This chain connects TRBV2 to TRBJ1-5, with D perhaps TRBD1 (6 bases). CDR1 and CDR2 (germline): SNHLY, FYNNEI. The CDR3 covers 17 residues. Deletions cut 0 bases from V and 1 base from J, with 13 bases between.

There are many counts of this clonotype. The V call is TRBV12-3 or TRBV12-4, the J call TRBJ1-6; D unclear. Trimming took off 3 bases at V and 10 bases at J, with 7 bases between the two ends. The CDR3 is made up of 12 amino acids. In nucleotides, the CDR3 is TGTGCCAGCAGTTTCCTCAGGTCACCCCTCCACTTT. This sequence encodes CASSFLRSPLHF.

The chain recombines TRBV28 with TRBJ1-1; D is unresolved. In germline, CDR1 is MDHEN, CDR2 SYDVKM. V shed 10 bases and J shed 3 bases, with 15 bases lying between them. The CDR3 is made up of 13 amino acids. CDR3 bases: TGTGCCAACTCACCGCAGCGGGACACTGAAGCTTTCTTT. Amino acid sequence: CANSPQRDTEAFF.

This clonotype appeared a few times. The V gene is TRBV30, the J gene TRBJ1-2; 7 bases are a match to TRBD1. The CDR3 sequence is 14 residues long. Trimming removed 4 bases from V and 5 bases from J; junction bases left unmatched: 10. Germline CDR1 is GTSNPN and CDR2 is SVGIG (reference sequence). CDR3 protein: CAWNTGVEHYGYTF. Written as DNA, the CDR3 is TGTGCCTGGAACACAGGGGTTGAGCATTATGGCTACACCTTC.

J is TRBJ1-1 and V is TRBV5-1; D possibly corresponds to TRBD1 (6 bases). V dropped 0 bases and J dropped 0 bases, with 21 bases sitting between them. The CDR3 length is 19 residues. The germline CDR1 and CDR2 sequences are SGHRS and YFSETQ. The CDR3: CASSLVVAGALLMNTEAFF. The CDR3 DNA reads TGCGCCAGCAGCTTGGTTGTGGCGGGGGCCCTTCTCATGAACACTGAAGCTTTCTTT.

This clonotype was observed at least ten times. The V gene is TRBV3-1, the J gene TRBJ1-2, with D tentatively TRBD1 (5 bases). Trimming left V 1 base short and J 4 bases short, with 10 bases between. The germline V gene encodes CDR1 LGHDT and CDR2 YNNKEL (reference sequence). The CDR3 contains 14 residues. The CDR3, as DNA: TGTGCCAGCAGCCAAGCAGAGACAGCCTATGGCTACACCTTC. It codes for CASSQAETAYGYTF.

This chain links TRBV29-1 with TRBJ1-5; 9 nucleotides align to TRBD1. J was trimmed by 5 bases and V by 5 bases; bases with no gene match: 1. This CDR3 contains 12 residues. Per germline, CDR1 SQVTM and CDR2 ANQGSEA. The CDR3 is CSVRTGDQPQHF. Written as DNA, the CDR3 is TGCAGCGTTAGGACAGGGGATCAGCCCCAGCATTTT.

This clonotype came up a few times. CDR3 sequence reads: CASSIRSSAEKLFF. In DNA form, the CDR3 reads TGTGCCAGTAGTATAAGGAGCTCCGCGGAAAAACTGTTTTTT. The chain employs TRBV19 and TRBJ1-4; D call uncertain. Trimming cost V 2 bases and J 8 bases, with 12 bases left between them. Germline-derived CDR1 and CDR2 are LNHDA and SQIVND (reference sequence). The CDR3 is made up of 14 amino acids. The complete variable domain, with remaining parts taken from reference TRBV19 and TRBJ1-4, reads DGGITQSPKYLFRKEGQNVTLSCEQNLNHDAMYWYRQDPGQGLRLIYYSQIVNDFQKGDIAEGYSVSREKKESFPLTVTSAQKNPTAFYLCASSIRSSAEKLFFGSGTQLSVL.

This clonotype was observed a handful of times. The V and J genes are TRBV10-3 and TRBJ1-1; D gene ambiguous. The V gene lost 2 bases and the J gene lost 1 base, with 8 bases spanning the gap. The CDR3 totals 14 residues. The germline CDR1 and CDR2 sequences are ENHRY and SYGVKD. In DNA form, the CDR3 reads TGTGCCATCAGTGAGGGATTTGGGAACACTGAAGCTTTCTTT. It yields the protein CAISEGFGNTEAFF.

This sequence joins TRBV5-6 and TRBJ2-7, with D hard to call. The length of the CDR3 is 17 residues. V lost 0 bases and J lost 0, with 16 bases in between. The germline V gene encodes CDR1 SGHDT and CDR2 YYEEEE. The CDR3 protein is CASSLEVKIHTSYEQYF. Here the CDR3 DNA reads TGTGCCAGCAGCTTGGAGGTGAAGATTCATACCTCCTACGAGCAGTACTTC.

This clonotype came up many times. CDR3 coding DNA: TGTGCTAGTGGTACCTCCGCCGGGACAGGGAATCAGCCCCAGCATTTT. This gives the protein CASGTSAGTGNQPQHF. The chain carries TRBV12-5 and TRBJ1-5; 9 bases line up with TRBD1. V was pared by 5 bases and J by 4 bases, with 9 bases of the junction left unmatched. Germline lookup yields CDR1 LGHNT and CDR2 FRNRAP. The CDR3 runs 16 residues.

The V gene is TRBV19, the J gene TRBJ1-1; possible D gene TRBD1, 5 bases. The CDR3 has 16 residues. V gave up 1 base and J gave up 0 bases, with 12 bases separating them. Per the germline V gene, CDR1 is LNHDA and CDR2 is SQIVND (reference sequence). CDR3 sequence reads: CASSIVGLYMNTEAFF. CDR3 coding DNA: TGTGCCAGTAGTATAGTGGGGCTTTACATGAACACTGAAGCTTTCTTT. Based on the CDR3 plus reference TRBV19 and TRBJ1-1, the full variable domain is DGGITQSPKYLFRKEGQNVTLSCEQNLNHDAMYWYRQDPGQGLRLIYYSQIVNDFQKGDIAEGYSVSREKKESFPLTVTSAQKNPTAFYLCASSIVGLYMNTEAFFGQGTRLTVV.

This clonotype was counted many times. V usage is TRBV20-1 and J usage is TRBJ2-3; D possibly matches TRBD1 or TRBD2 (6 bases each). The length of the CDR3 is 16 residues. V lost 1 base, J lost 2 bases, and 16 bases lay in between. From germline, CDR1 is DFQATT and CDR2 SNEGSKA (reference sequence). The CDR3 region is CSARGLGGAYTDTQYF. In DNA form, the CDR3 reads TGCAGTGCTAGAGGCCTCGGGGGCGCGTACACAGATACGCAGTATTTT.

Only a few counts were recorded for this clonotype. The chain joins TRBV20-1 to TRBJ1-5; perhaps TRBD1 as D (5 bases). Trimming stripped 0 bases from V and 2 bases from J, with 8 bases between. The CDR3 has 14 residues. The V gene's germline CDR1 is DFQATT and CDR2 SNEGSKA (reference sequence). The CDR3 sequence: CSARDIGGNQPQHF. CDR3 DNA sequence: TGCAGTGCTAGAGATATAGGGGGCAATCAGCCCCAGCATTTT.

This clonotype was counted only a few times. The chain recombines TRBV10-3 with TRBJ2-2; no definite D call. This CDR3 has 11 residues. Germline CDR1 reads ENHRY; CDR2 reads SYGVKD. Trimming stripped 5 bases from V and 4 bases from J, with 2 bases between. The CDR3 DNA reads TGTGCCATCAGTACCACCGGGGAGCTGTTTTTT. It yields the protein CAISTTGELFF.

This clonotype was counted at least ten times. This chain uses TRBV2 with TRBJ1-1; 10 positions agree with TRBD1. CDR3 length equals 14 residues. Germline lookup yields CDR1 SNHLY and CDR2 FYNNEI. V gave up 9 bases and J gave up 1 base; unmatched junction bases: 5. The CDR3 region has the DNA TGTGCCAGTGGGACAGGGGCTTGGAACACTGAAGCTTTCTTT. Its translation: CASGTGAWNTEAFF.

Notes on this clonotype: A clone one base away is much larger, so this may be a read error. V gene TRBV3-1 combines with J gene TRBJ1-1; D is ambiguous. Germline V gene data show CDR1 as LGHDT and CDR2 as YNNKEL (reference sequence). The germline V and J ends were trimmed by 4 bases and 4 bases, with 16 bases remaining between them. The CDR3 covers 15 residues. The CDR3 region has the DNA TGTGCCAGCAGCCGCGAGTCCAGTATGAGCACTGAAGCTTTCTTT. Translating it yields CASSRESSMSTEAFF.

Note on this clonotype: With only one base between it and a far larger clone, this is likely a read error. The chain has TRBV6-9 and TRBJ1-1; D remains unclear. Germline loops: CDR1 MNHGY, CDR2 SVAAGI. The CDR3 is 13 residues long. V was pared by 4 bases and J by 3 bases, with 9 bases between. CDR3 in amino acids: CASSFDWDTEAFF. DNA for the CDR3: TGTGCCAGCAGTTTCGACTGGGACACTGAAGCTTTCTTT.

This clonotype was picked up many times. The chain links TRBV28 to TRBJ2-3; the D gene is possibly TRBD2 (6 bases). This CDR3 spans 14 amino acids. CDR1 is MDHEN and CDR2 is SYDVKM in the germline V gene. V was clipped by 6 bases and J by 8 bases, with 18 bases between them. In nucleotides, the CDR3 is TGTGCCAGCAGGGATCGGGGGTATGACGGTACGCAGTATTTT. Its protein is CASRDRGYDGTQYF.

This clonotype was seen many times. The chain has TRBV6-1 and TRBJ2-3; TRBD2 matches 13 bases. V shed 2 bases, J shed 4 bases, and the junction held 12 bases outside the gene matches. CDR3 length equals 19 residues. In germline, CDR1 is MNHNS, CDR2 SASEGT. CDR3 sequence reads: CASSEPGGLAGTPPDTQYF. CDR3 coding DNA: TGTGCCAGCAGTGAACCAGGGGGACTAGCGGGGACCCCCCCAGATACGCAGTATTTT.

The chain carries TRBV13 and TRBJ1-2; the D is unclear. V lost 5 bases, J lost 5 bases, and 18 bases lay in between. Germline CDR1 is PRHDT and CDR2 is FYEKMQ (reference sequence). The length of the CDR3 is 15 residues. The CDR3 reads CASSGSTGGRYGYTF. The DNA for the CDR3 is TGTGCCAGCAGCGGAAGCACGGGAGGCCGGTATGGCTACACCTTC.

This clonotype was picked up many times. The chain links TRBV6-5 to TRBJ2-5; either TRBD1 or TRBD2 may supply D (5 bases each). CDR3 length: 15 residues. Per the germline V gene, CDR1 is MNHEY and CDR2 is SVGAGI. Trimming removed 4 bases from V and 5 bases from J, with 17 bases in between. The CDR3 protein is CASSFQGARGETQYF. CDR3 DNA: TGTGCCAGCAGTTTCCAAGGGGCGCGAGGGGAGACCCAGTACTTC.

The chain is built from TRBV5-4 and TRBJ2-5, with D possibly being TRBD1 (6 bases). V gave up 0 bases and J gave up 4 bases, with 10 bases separating them. CDR1 and CDR2 from the germline V gene are SGHNT and YYREEE (reference sequence). The CDR3 length is 14 residues. In DNA, the CDR3 is TGTGCCAGCAGCTTGGACAGGGAAAGAGAGACCCAGTACTTC. It specifies CASSLDRERETQYF. Using reference TRBV5-4 and TRBJ2-5 for the parts outside the CDR3, the full variable domain is ETGVTQSPTHLIKTRGQQVTLRCSSQSGHNTVSWYQQALGQGPQFIFQYYREEENGRGNFPPRFSGLQFPNYSSELNVNALELDDSALYLCASSLDRERETQYFGPGTRLLVL.